This entry lists 17 T cell receptor beta chains sequenced from one sample in a study of blood T cell repertoires in COVID-19 (dated by TCRdb to 2018 to 2020). The method behind the library was the immunoSEQ multiplex PCR assay. TCRdb mirrors the immuneACCESS table, restricted to in-frame sequences. Some clones are absent from its copies; in checked studies, under half trace to an unresolved V gene, and the reason for the others is unknown. This sample has about 170,000 clones in its table, and around four fifths of those were observed once. The top ten constitute approximately 8% of the sample. The sample comprised peripheral blood. The origin of the receptors is a woman aged 80 or over with COVID-19, enrolled during active disease.

The chain joins TRBV12-3 or TRBV12-4 to TRBJ1-4; 8 nucleotides agree with TRBD1. After removal of 6 bases from V and 10 bases from J, the junction contained 7 bases not matched to a gene. CDR3 size: 13 residues. DNA of the CDR3: TGTGCCAGCAGCCCTGGACAGGGCGGAAAACTGTTTTTT. Amino acids: CASSPGQGGKLFF.

V and J are TRBV4-1 and TRBJ2-1; the D is unclear. Trimming removed 0 bases at V and 10 bases at J, with 10 bases between. Looked up from germline, CDR1 is MGHRA and CDR2 is YSYEKL. CDR3 length: 13 amino acids. The CDR3 DNA is TGCGCCAGCAGCCAAGATGGGCTTCGGGAGCAGTTCTTC. Translated, it gives CASSQDGLREQFF.

J is TRBJ2-1 and V is TRBV7-2, with 10 nucleotides matching TRBD2. The J segment lost 5 bases and the V segment lost 5 bases, leaving 6 bases of the junction unmatched. The CDR3 spans 15 residues. CDR1 is SGHTA, CDR2 FQGNSA, per germline. The CDR3 nucleotides are TGTGCCAGCAGCCCCTGGACTAGCGGAGACAATGAGCAGTTCTTC. Translating gives CASSPWTSGDNEQFF.

The CDR3 reads CASSLVGASATNEKLFF. As DNA, the CDR3 is TGCGCCAGCAGCTTAGTGGGGGCCTCCGCAACTAATGAAAAACTGTTTTTT. The rearrangement joins TRBV5-1 to TRBJ1-4; a weak D match, TRBD1 (6 bases). Trimming removed 2 bases at V and 0 bases at J, with 14 bases between. CDR1 and CDR2 from the germline V gene are SGHRS and YFSETQ. This CDR3 is 17 amino acids long.

The V and J genes are TRBV7-8 and TRBJ1-2; possible D gene TRBD1, 5 bases. Trimming stripped 5 bases from V and 1 base from J, with 17 bases between. CDR3 length: 16 amino acids. CDR1 is SGHVS and CDR2 is FQNEAQ in the germline V gene. The CDR3 sequence is CASSLQGGQINYGYTF. CDR3 nucleotides: TGTGCCAGCAGCCTCCAGGGTGGGCAGATTAACTATGGCTACACCTTC.

The chain links TRBV2 to TRBJ1-1; D is unclear. The CDR3 totals 14 residues. The V gene lost 6 bases and the J gene lost 1 base, with 12 bases spanning the gap. Germline loops: CDR1 SNHLY, CDR2 FYNNEI. CDR3 DNA: TGTGCCAGCAGACGGGTGGTGGGGAACACTGAAGCTTTCTTT. Its translation: CASRRVVGNTEAFF.

A few counts support this clone. The chain couples TRBV27 to TRBJ1-1, with D unresolved. Trimming took off 11 bases at V and 6 bases at J, with 13 bases between the two ends. CDR1 is MNHEY, CDR2 SMNVEV, per germline (reference sequence). The CDR3 has 11 residues. CDR3 sequence (DNA): TGTGCCGCCAGTCGCGGGTCTGAAGCTTTCTTT. Residues: CAASRGSEAFF.

This clone has just one count. This chain joins TRBV5-1 and TRBJ2-5, with 7 positions matching TRBD2. The CDR3 loop spans 15 amino acids. Germline assignment: CDR1 SGHRS and CDR2 YFSETQ. J gave up 0 bases and V 0 bases, and 2 bases lay outside the gene matches. The CDR3: CASSLVGGYQETQYF. The CDR3 region has the DNA TGCGCCAGCAGCTTGGTGGGGGGGTACCAAGAGACCCAGTACTTC.

The chain is built from TRBV9 and TRBJ1-2, with D maybe TRBD1 (6 bases). The CDR3 covers 16 residues. Germline CDR1 is SGDLS and CDR2 is YYNGEE. V dropped 0 bases and J dropped 8 bases, with 20 bases sitting between them. The CDR3: CASSVERGTGPQGYTF. Here the CDR3 DNA reads TGTGCCAGCAGCGTAGAGCGGGGCACAGGGCCCCAGGGCTACACCTTC.

The chain links TRBV6-5 to TRBJ1-1; 10 bases match TRBD1. With V trimmed by 4 bases and J by 5 bases, 7 bases remained unmatched. Per the germline V gene, CDR1 is MNHEY and CDR2 is SVGAGI. The CDR3 totals 15 residues. The CDR3 DNA reads as TGTGCCAGCAGTTTCTCGGGACAGGGGAGAACTGAAGCTTTCTTT. This encodes CASSFSGQGRTEAFF.

A word on this clone: Germline is not matched at one junction end, which may reflect a read error. The V call is TRBV7-7, the J call TRBJ2-7, with a weak D call TRBD2 (5 bases). CDR3 length: 12 residues. In germline, CDR1 is SSHAT, CDR2 FNYEAQ (reference sequence). CDR3 protein: CASSSDARVKYF. The CDR3, as DNA: TGTGCTAGCAGCTCGGACGCGAGGGTGAAGTACTTC.

This CDR3 reads CASRALLASRGELFF. The CDR3 coding sequence is TGTGCCAGCAGGGCACTACTAGCGTCGAGGGGGGAGCTGTTTTTT. The rearrangement joins TRBV2 to TRBJ2-2, with 7 bases lining up with TRBD2. Germline loops: CDR1 SNHLY, CDR2 FYNNEI. CDR3 size: 15 residues. V lost 6 bases and J lost 8; bases outside the gene matches: 12.

The genes are TRBV9 and TRBJ2-7; 16 nucleotides agree with TRBD2. Germline CDR1 SGDLS, CDR2 YYNGEE. V shed 0 bases, J shed 2 bases, and the junction held 8 bases outside the gene matches. The CDR3 has 19 residues. CDR3 nucleotide sequence: TGTGCCAGCAGCGTAGCCGCGACCGGGACTAGCGGGGGGGCCTACGAGCAGTACTTC. This gives the protein CASSVAATGTSGGAYEQYF.

This chain links TRBV27 with TRBJ1-1; no reliable D call. Trimming removed 5 bases at V and 6 bases at J, with 16 bases between. Germline V gene lookup returns CDR1 MNHEY and CDR2 SMNVEV (reference sequence). CDR3 size: 14 residues. CDR3 DNA: TGTGCCAGCAGTCTCAGACGTGAGGCCCCTGAAGCTTTCTTT. This sequence encodes CASSLRREAPEAFF.

This chain links TRBV2 with TRBJ2-3; 9 bases are a match to TRBD1. This CDR3 region has 15 residues. CDR1 SNHLY and CDR2 FYNNEI come from the germline V gene. The junction had 9 bases not matched to a gene; V was cut back by 7 bases and J by 4 bases. CDR3 sequence reads: CASKSDRGRADTQYF. The CDR3 DNA reads TGTGCCAGCAAGTCGGACAGGGGAAGGGCAGATACGCAGTATTTT.

The chain uses TRBV28 and TRBJ1-1, with D unclear. CDR3 length: 12 amino acids. The germline V gene has CDR1 MDHEN and CDR2 SYDVKM. Trimming cost V 8 bases and J 3 bases, with 10 bases left between them. CDR3 sequence: CASVREDTEAFF. The DNA of the CDR3 is TGTGCCAGCGTGAGGGAAGACACTGAAGCTTTCTTT.

This chain joins TRBV5-4 and TRBJ2-1, with D perhaps TRBD2 (5 bases). The V end lost 3 bases, the J end lost 5 bases, and 9 bases lay between the germline ends. This CDR3 comprises 13 residues. Germline V gene lookup returns CDR1 SGHNT and CDR2 YYREEE (reference sequence). The CDR3 DNA reads as TGTGCCAGCAGCTCTGTCGGGGACAATGAGCAGTTCTTC. Protein product: CASSSVGDNEQFF.